The 3 T cell receptor beta chains reported below all come from one sample, sequenced in a study of chemoradiotherapy in HPV16-positive cancers. Using immunoSEQ multiplex PCR, the repertoire was profiled, and TCRdb retains in-frame clones only, with some absent. The sample contains some 6,200 clones, around 87% of which appear only once. Sample: tumor tissue, taken from a patient who underwent chemoradiotherapy. The source is a human donor with HPV-associated anogenital cancer.

This clone has only a few counts. CDR3 amino acids: CASSQDRKYEQFF. CDR3 sequence (DNA): TGTGCCAGCAGCCAGGACCGGAAGTATGAGCAGTTCTTC. This rearrangement joins TRBV7-2 to TRBJ2-1; no reliable D call. CDR3 length equals 13 residues. V lost 5 bases, J lost 8 bases, and 13 bases lay in between. Per the germline V gene, CDR1 is SGHTA and CDR2 is FQGNSA.

This chain connects TRBV12-2 to TRBJ2-7. TRBV12-2 is a pseudogene segment. The CDR3 totals 12 residues. This chain's CDR3 is CASLNGLYEQYF. The CDR3 DNA reads TGTGCAAGTCTAAATGGTCTGTACGAGCAGTACTTC.

The chain employs TRBV14 and TRBJ1-1, with a tentative D call TRBD1 (6 bases). The CDR3 totals 15 residues. V was clipped by 4 bases and J by 7 bases, with 19 bases between them. CDR1 is SGHDN and CDR2 is FVKESK in the germline V gene. The CDR3 is CASSRNTGQLLEAFF. CDR3 in DNA: TGTGCCAGCAGCCGCAATACGGGACAACTGCTTGAAGCTTTCTTT. Full variable domain (missing parts from reference TRBV14 and TRBJ1-1): EAGVTQFPSHSVIEKGQTVTLRCDPISGHDNLYWYRRVMGKEIKFLLHFVKESKQDESGMPNNRFLAERTGGTYSTLKVQPAELEDSGVYFCASSRNTGQLLEAFFGQGTRLTVV.